These T cell receptor beta chains were read from a single sample in a study of blood T cell repertoires in COVID-19. TCRdb's table, derived via immunoSEQ multiplex PCR, lists solely in-frame clones and lacks some. The table has roughly 130,000 clones, about 70% seen once. Sequencing was performed on peripheral blood. Every receptor here comes from an elderly man with acute or convalescent COVID-19. Both conserved end residues are part of each CDR3. The D gene is left open where the match is weak. Clone size, where shown, is once, few, many, or a class for clones that have expanded.

v_call	d_call	clone_size	j_call	cdr3_aa	cdr3_nt
TRBV24-1	NA	once	TRBJ1-4	CATSDPVQGGEKLFF	TGTGCCACCAGTGACCCTGTTCAGGGAGGTGAAAAACTGTTTTTT
TRBV7-6	NA	once	TRBJ2-5	CASSLAHSGDQETQYF	TGTGCCAGCAGCTTAGCGCACTCAGGGGATCAGGAGACCCAGTACTTC
TRBV15	NA	NA	TRBJ2-3	CATSSTYRLTQTDTQYF	TGTGCCACCAGCAGTACCTACCGACTCACGCAGACAGATACGCAGTATTTT
TRBV5-1	NA	NA	TRBJ2-7	CASSSGSSYEQYF	TGCGCCAGCAGCTCGGGGTCCTCCTACGAGCAGTACTTC
TRBV2	NA	NA	TRBJ2-5	CASSDGFGGIQETQYF	TGTGCCAGCAGTGATGGTTTTGGGGGGATCCAAGAGACCCAGTACTTC
TRBV21-1	NA	NA	TRBJ2-7	CASSNDGRGQGSDEQYF	TGTGCCAGCAGCAATGATGGGAGGGGACAGGGTAGCGACGAGCAGTACTTC
TRBV3-1/TRBV3-2	TRBD2	NA	TRBJ2-3	CASSQGTSGTQYF	TGTGCCAGCAGCCAAGGGACTAGCGGGACGCAGTATTTT
TRBV3-1/TRBV3-2	NA	NA	TRBJ2-2	CASSGGTGELFF	TGTGCCAGCAGCGGAGGGACCGGGGAGCTGTTTTTT
TRBV28	NA	few	TRBJ2-3	CASSSYRAHTDTQYF	TGTGCCAGCAGTTCCTACAGGGCCCACACAGATACGCAGTATTTT
TRBV19	NA	NA	TRBJ1-5	CASSIERGWQPQHF	TGTGCCAGTAGTATAGAAAGGGGCTGGCAGCCCCAGCATTTT
TRBV11-2	NA	NA	TRBJ1-5	CASSLAGRWQPQHF	TGTGCCAGCAGCTTAGCAGGTCGCTGGCAGCCCCAGCATTTT
TRBV19	NA	NA	TRBJ1-5	CASSIEADYNQPQHF	TGTGCCAGTAGTATAGAGGCCGACTACAATCAGCCCCAGCATTTT
TRBV6-5	TRBD1	NA	TRBJ2-3	CASRKGQGTDTQYF	TGTGCCAGCAGAAAGGGACAGGGAACAGATACGCAGTATTTT
TRBV10-2	TRBD1	NA	TRBJ2-7	CASRETGTYEQYF	TGCGCCAGCAGAGAGACAGGGACCTACGAGCAGTACTTC
TRBV9	TRBD1	NA	TRBJ2-5	CASSVVGTGWETQYF	TGTGCCAGCAGCGTAGTTGGGACAGGGTGGGAGACCCAGTACTTC
TRBV9	TRBD2	NA	TRBJ2-5	CASSRGGLETQYF	TGTGCCAGCAGTCGGGGGGGCCTGGAGACCCAGTACTTC
TRBV11-3	NA	once	TRBJ1-3	CASSSGTGNTIYF	TGTGCCAGCAGCTCAGGGACTGGAAACACCATATATTTT
TRBV7-8	NA	NA	TRBJ2-2	CASSPRDRPNTGELFF	TGTGCCAGCAGCCCCAGAGACAGGCCGAACACCGGGGAGCTGTTTTTT
TRBV27	NA	NA	TRBJ1-2	CASSPVGGHGYTF	TGTGCCAGCAGTCCCGTTGGGGGCCATGGCTACACCTTC
TRBV28	TRBD1	NA	TRBJ1-1	CASSLVGRGTEAFF	TGTGCCAGCAGTTTAGTGGGCAGGGGGACTGAAGCTTTCTTT
TRBV28	NA	once	TRBJ1-4	CASSPGRTIEKLFF	TGTGCCAGCAGTCCGGGACGGACTATCGAAAAACTGTTTTTT
TRBV12-3/TRBV12-4	TRBD1	once	TRBJ2-2	CASSRQGTGELFF	TGTGCCAGCAGTCGACAGGGCACCGGGGAGCTGTTTTTT
TRBV4-2	NA	NA	TRBJ1-1	CASSQPLTGRGLNTEAFF	TGTGCCAGCAGCCAACCGCTCACAGGAAGGGGGTTGAACACTGAAGCTTTCTTT
TRBV5-1	NA	once	TRBJ2-7	CASRSDFYEQYF	TGCGCCAGCAGGTCGGACTTCTACGAGCAGTACTTC
TRBV6-5	NA	NA	TRBJ2-2	CASSYTGSPTGELFF	TGTGCCAGCAGCTATACAGGGTCCCCCACCGGGGAGCTGTTTTTT
TRBV5-4	NA	NA	TRBJ1-3	CASSTTGSGNTIYF	TGTGCCAGCAGCACCACAGGGTCCGGAAACACCATATATTTT
TRBV4-1	TRBD1	NA	TRBJ1-5	CASSQEGGNRGSQPQHF	TGCGCCAGCAGCCAAGAAGGCGGGAACAGGGGGAGTCAGCCCCAGCATTTT
TRBV3-1/TRBV3-2	NA	few	TRBJ1-5	CASSYQNGQPQHF	TGTGCCAGCAGCTACCAGAACGGGCAGCCCCAGCATTTT
TRBV2	NA	NA	TRBJ1-4	CASRTVRSNEKLFF	TGTGCCAGCAGGACAGTACGGAGTAATGAAAAACTGTTTTTT
TRBV7-3	NA	NA	TRBJ1-1	CASSLEENTEAFF	TGTGCCAGCAGCTTGGAGGAGAACACTGAAGCTTTCTTT
TRBV28	TRBD2	NA	TRBJ2-4	CASRQPWVAGGHDKNIQYF	TGTGCCAGCAGACAACCGTGGGTAGCGGGGGGGCATGACAAAAACATTCAGTACTTC
TRBV3-1/TRBV3-2	NA	NA	TRBJ2-2	CASSPVPGELFF	TGTGCCAGCAGCCCGGTCCCCGGGGAGCTGTTTTTT
TRBV9	NA	NA	TRBJ2-5	CASSAEEGPQYF	TGTGCCAGCAGCGCCGAGGAGGGGCCCCAGTACTTC
TRBV5-4	NA	NA	TRBJ2-7	CASSPQDGPYEQYF	TGTGCCAGCAGCCCTCAGGATGGCCCCTACGAGCAGTACTTC
TRBV24-1	TRBD2	NA	TRBJ2-1	CATSDATSYPYNEQFF	TGTGCCACCAGTGATGCGACTAGCTACCCCTACAATGAGCAGTTCTTC
TRBV15	NA	NA	TRBJ2-3	CATSRELTSTDTQYF	TGTGCCACCAGCAGAGAGCTGACTAGCACAGATACGCAGTATTTT
TRBV19	TRBD1	NA	TRBJ1-4	CASSTGQGIEKLFF	TGTGCCAGTAGTACCGGACAGGGCATTGAAAAACTGTTTTTT
TRBV2	NA	NA	TRBJ2-7	CASRQGGTYEQYF	TGTGCCAGCAGACAGGGTGGGACCTACGAGCAGTACTTC
TRBV7-6	TRBD2	NA	TRBJ2-1	CASSLAAGLAFDEQFF	TGTGCCAGCAGCTTAGCGGCGGGACTAGCATTCGATGAGCAGTTCTTC
TRBV9	NA	NA	TRBJ2-6	CASHRESSGANVLTF	TGTGCCAGCCACAGGGAGAGCTCTGGGGCCAACGTCCTGACTTTC
TRBV5-1	NA	NA	TRBJ2-3	CASSLVTPSTDTQYF	TGCGCCAGCAGCTTGGTTACGCCCAGTACAGATACGCAGTATTTT